The entry that follows covers one T cell receptor beta chain sequence. Its antigen is currently unknown. Sequencing was performed with immunoSEQ multiplex PCR; in TCRdb, only in-frame clones are kept and a portion is missing. The sample contains roughly 1 million clones, about 75% of which appear only once. This specimen belongs to a study of shared clonotypes between healthy human individuals. Study-level background: Donors consisted of a couple of women and a few men between 18 and 49.

Germline lookup yields CDR1 MGHRA and CDR2 YSYEKL. V gave up 3 bases and J gave up 8 bases; unmatched junction bases: 18. There are 18 residues in the CDR3. Whole-study results and caveats: Naive subsets tended to show greater estimated richness than memory subsets.

Sequencing was done on a sample of memory CD4+ T cells sorted from blood. Subset denoted: CD45RA-negative fraction. The sequence was collected from a man between 18 and 35 years old in good health. This sequence joins TRBV4-1 and TRBJ2-1, with 8 bases lining up with TRBD1. The CDR3, as DNA: TGCGCCAGCAGCCACGGATTTTCCGGGACAGGACGTTCAGATGAGCAGTTCTTC. This translates into CASSHGFSGTGRSDEQFF.